This T cell receptor beta chain was recovered during a study of cytomegalovirus exposure and HLA in healthy donors. It was with 60 Vbeta and 13 Jbeta primers that the PCR ran. The assay was immunoSEQ multiplex PCR, and TCRdb's table has in-frame clones only and misses some. The sample records 95,000 to 150,000 clones, less than 90% being singletons. The TCR sequence derives from a man in his late teens or twenties in good health and CMV-seropositive. Sample: PBMCs.

The CDR3 spells CASSSRLAGELRGTGELFF. The CDR3 DNA reads as TGCGCCAGCAGCTCCAGACTAGCGGGGGAGCTCCGGGGCACCGGGGAGCTGTTTTTT. The chain combines TRBV5-1 with TRBJ2-2; 12 bases line up with TRBD2. This CDR3 spans 19 amino acids. With 3 bases clipped from V and 4 bases from J, the junction kept 13 bases outside the gene matches. Germline assignment: CDR1 SGHRS and CDR2 YFSETQ.